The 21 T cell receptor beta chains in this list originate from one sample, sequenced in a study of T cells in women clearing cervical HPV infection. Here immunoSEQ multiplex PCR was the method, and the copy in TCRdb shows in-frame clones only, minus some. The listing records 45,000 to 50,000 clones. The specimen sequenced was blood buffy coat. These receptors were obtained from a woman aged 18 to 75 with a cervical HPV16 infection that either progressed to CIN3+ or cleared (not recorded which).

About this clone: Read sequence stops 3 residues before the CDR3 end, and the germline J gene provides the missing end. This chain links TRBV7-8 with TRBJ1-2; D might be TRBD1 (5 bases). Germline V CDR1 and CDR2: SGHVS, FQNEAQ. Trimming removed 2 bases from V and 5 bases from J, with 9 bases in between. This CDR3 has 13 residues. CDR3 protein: CASSLRREYGYTF. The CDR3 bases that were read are TGTGCCAGCAGCTTACGCAGGGAGTATGGC.

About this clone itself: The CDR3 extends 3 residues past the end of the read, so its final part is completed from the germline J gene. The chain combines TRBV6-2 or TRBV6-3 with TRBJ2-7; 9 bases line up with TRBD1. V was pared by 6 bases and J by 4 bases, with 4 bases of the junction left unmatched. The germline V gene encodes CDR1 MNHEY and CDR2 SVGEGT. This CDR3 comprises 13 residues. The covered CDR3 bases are TGTGCCAGCAGAGGGACAGGGACTTACGAG. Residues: CASRGTGTYE. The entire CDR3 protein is CASRGTGTYEQYF.

This CDR3 reads CAWWRGLNSPLFF. CDR3 DNA, as far as it was read: TGTGCCTGGTGGAGAGGGCTGAATTCACCG. The rearrangement uses TRBV30 and TRBJ2-2; the D gene is possibly TRBD2 (5 bases). The CDR3 end falls 3 residues outside the read, so it is completed with the germline J gene. This CDR3 contains 13 residues. The germline CDR1 and CDR2 sequences are GTSNPN and SVGIG (reference sequence).

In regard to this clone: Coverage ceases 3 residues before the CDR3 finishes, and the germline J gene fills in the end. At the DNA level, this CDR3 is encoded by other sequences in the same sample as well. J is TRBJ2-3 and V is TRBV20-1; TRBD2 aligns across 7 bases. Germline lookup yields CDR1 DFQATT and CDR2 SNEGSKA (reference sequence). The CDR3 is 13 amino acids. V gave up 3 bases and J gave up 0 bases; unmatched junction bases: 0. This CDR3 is CSASSGSTDTQYF. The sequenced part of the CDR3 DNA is TGCAGTGCTAGTAGCGGGAGCACAGATACG.

The CDR3 here is CASSQNQGLHTDTQYF. The part of the CDR3 DNA that was read is TGCGCCAGCAGCCAAAACCAAGGACTACACACAGATACG. The chain joins TRBV4-1 to TRBJ2-3; possible D gene TRBD2, 6 bases. The read finishes 3 residues shy of the CDR3 end, and the germline J gene is used to complete it. The CDR3 sequence is 16 residues long. Germline CDR1 MGHRA, CDR2 YSYEKL. Trimming removed 2 bases from V and 2 bases from J, with 14 bases in between.

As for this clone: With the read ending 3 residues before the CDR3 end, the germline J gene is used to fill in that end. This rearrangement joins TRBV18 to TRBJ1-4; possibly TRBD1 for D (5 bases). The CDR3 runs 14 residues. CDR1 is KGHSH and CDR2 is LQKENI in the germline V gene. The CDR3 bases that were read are TGTGCCAGCTCACCCGCAGGGAGAAATTCACCA. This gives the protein CASSPAGRNSP. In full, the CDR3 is CASSPAGRNSPLFF.

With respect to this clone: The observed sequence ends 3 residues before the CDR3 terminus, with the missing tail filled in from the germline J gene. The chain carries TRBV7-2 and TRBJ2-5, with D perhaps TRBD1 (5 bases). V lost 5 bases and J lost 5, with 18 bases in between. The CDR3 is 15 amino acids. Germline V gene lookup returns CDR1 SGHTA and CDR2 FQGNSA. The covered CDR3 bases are TGTGCCAGCAGCCCCCCTGGGCAGGGCGCCGAGACC. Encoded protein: CASSPPGQGAET. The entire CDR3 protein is CASSPPGQGAETQYF.

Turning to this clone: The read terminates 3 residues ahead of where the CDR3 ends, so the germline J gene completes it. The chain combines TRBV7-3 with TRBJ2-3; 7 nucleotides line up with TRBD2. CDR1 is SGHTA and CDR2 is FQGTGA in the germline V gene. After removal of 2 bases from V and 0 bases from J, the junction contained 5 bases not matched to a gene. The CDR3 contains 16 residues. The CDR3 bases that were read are TGTGCCAGCAGCTTACTTGGGGGGGGGAGCACAGATACG. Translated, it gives CASSLLGGGSTDT. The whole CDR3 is CASSLLGGGSTDTQYF.

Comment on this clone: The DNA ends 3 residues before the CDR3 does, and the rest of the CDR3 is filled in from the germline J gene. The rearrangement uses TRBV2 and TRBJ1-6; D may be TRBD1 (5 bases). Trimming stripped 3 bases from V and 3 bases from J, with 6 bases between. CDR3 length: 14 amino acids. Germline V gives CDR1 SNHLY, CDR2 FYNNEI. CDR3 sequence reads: CASSDGGYNSPLHF. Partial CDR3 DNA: TGTGCCAGCAGTGACGGGGGCTATAATTCACCC.

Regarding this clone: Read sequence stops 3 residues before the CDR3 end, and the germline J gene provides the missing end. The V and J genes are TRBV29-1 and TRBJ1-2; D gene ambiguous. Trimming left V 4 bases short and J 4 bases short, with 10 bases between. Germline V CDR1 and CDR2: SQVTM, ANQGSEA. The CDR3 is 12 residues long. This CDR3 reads CSVVRQAYGYTF. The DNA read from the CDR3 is TGCAGCGTTGTACGGCAGGCCTATGGC.

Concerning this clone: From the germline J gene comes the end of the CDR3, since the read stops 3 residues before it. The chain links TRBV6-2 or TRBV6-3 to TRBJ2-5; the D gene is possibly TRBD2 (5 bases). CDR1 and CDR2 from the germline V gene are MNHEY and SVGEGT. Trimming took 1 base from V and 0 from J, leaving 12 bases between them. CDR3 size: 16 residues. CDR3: CASSYWSAGYQETQYF. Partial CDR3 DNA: TGTGCCAGCAGTTACTGGTCGGCGGGCTACCAAGAGACC.

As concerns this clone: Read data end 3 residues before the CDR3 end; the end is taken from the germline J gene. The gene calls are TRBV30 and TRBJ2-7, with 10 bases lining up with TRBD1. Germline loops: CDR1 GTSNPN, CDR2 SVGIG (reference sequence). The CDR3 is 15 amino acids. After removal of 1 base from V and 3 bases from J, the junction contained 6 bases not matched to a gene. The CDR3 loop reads CAWSADRGPHYEQYF. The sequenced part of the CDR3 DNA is TGTGCCTGGAGTGCTGACAGGGGGCCTCACTACGAG.

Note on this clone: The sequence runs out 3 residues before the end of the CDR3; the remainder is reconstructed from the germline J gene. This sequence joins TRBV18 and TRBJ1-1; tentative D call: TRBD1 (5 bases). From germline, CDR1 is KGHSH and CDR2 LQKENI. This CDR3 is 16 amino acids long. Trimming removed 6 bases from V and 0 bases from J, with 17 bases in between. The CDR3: CASSLARANLNTEAFF. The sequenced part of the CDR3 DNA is TGTGCCAGCTCTCTCGCCAGGGCTAACCTGAACACTGAA.

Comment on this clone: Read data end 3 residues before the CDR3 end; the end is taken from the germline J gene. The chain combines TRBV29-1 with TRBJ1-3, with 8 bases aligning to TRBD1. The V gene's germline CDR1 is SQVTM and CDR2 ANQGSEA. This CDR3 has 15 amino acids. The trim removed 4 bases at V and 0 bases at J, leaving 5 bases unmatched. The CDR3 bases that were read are TGCAGCGTTGCGGGACAGGCGTTCTCTGGAAACACC. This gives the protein CSVAGQAFSGNT. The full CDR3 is CSVAGQAFSGNTIYF.

The CDR3 bases that were read are TGTGCCAGCAGCGGGGGGTGGAACACTGAA. Protein product: CASSGGWNTE. The complete CDR3 sequence is CASSGGWNTEAFF. The chain joins TRBV7-9 to TRBJ1-1; TRBD1 is a possible D gene (5 bases). The CDR3 is cut off 3 residues early in the read; its end comes from the germline J gene. Germline assignment: CDR1 SEHNR and CDR2 FQNEAQ (reference sequence). V lost 5 bases and J lost 1, with 8 bases in between. The CDR3 spans 13 residues.

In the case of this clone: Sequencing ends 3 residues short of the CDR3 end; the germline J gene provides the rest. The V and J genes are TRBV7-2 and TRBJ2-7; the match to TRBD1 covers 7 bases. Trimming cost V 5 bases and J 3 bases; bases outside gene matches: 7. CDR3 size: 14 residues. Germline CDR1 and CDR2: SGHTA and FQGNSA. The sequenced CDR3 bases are TGTGCCAGCAGCCCAGGGACAGCCGTCTACGAG. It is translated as CASSPGTAVYE. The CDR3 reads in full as CASSPGTAVYEQYF.

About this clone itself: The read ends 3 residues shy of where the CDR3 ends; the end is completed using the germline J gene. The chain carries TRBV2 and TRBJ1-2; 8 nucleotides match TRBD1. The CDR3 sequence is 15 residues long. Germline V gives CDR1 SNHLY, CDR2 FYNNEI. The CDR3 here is CASTPRPRTGYFYTF. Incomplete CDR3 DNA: TGTGCCAGCACCCCCCGACCGAGGACAGGGTACTTT.

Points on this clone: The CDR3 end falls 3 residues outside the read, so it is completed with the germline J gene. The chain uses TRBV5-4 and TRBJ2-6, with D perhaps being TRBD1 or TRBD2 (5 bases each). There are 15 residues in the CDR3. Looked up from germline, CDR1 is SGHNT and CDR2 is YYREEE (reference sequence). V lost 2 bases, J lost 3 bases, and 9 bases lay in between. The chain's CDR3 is CASSFEGSGANVLTF. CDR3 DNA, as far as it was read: TGTGCCAGCAGCTTCGAGGGGAGTGGGGCCAACGTC.

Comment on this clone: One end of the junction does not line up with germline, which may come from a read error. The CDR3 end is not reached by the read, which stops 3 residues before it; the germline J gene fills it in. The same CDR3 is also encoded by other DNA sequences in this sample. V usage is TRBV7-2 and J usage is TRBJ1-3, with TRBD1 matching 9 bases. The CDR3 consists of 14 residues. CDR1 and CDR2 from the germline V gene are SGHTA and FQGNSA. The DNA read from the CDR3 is TGTGCCAGCAGCTTGGGACAGGGTTGGAACACA. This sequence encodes CASSLGQGWNT. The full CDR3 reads CASSLGQGWNTIYF.

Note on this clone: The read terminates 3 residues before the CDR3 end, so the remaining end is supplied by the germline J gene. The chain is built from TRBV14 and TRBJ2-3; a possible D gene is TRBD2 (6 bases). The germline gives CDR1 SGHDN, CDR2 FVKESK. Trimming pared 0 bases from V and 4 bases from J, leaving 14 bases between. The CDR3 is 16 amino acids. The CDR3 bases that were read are TGTGCCAGCAGCCAAGAGGAGGGTTTAGTTCCAGATACG. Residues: CASSQEEGLVPDT. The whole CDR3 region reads CASSQEEGLVPDTQYF.

This CDR3 reads CASKLTSSSYEQYF. The sequenced part of the CDR3 DNA is TGTGCCAGTAAATTGACTTCGAGCTCCTACGAG. This chain connects TRBV19 to TRBJ2-7, with D unresolved. The read terminates 3 residues before the CDR3 end, so the remaining end is supplied by the germline J gene. CDR1 is LNHDA, CDR2 SQIVND, per germline (reference sequence). The CDR3 has 14 amino acids. V was trimmed by 7 bases and J by 0 bases, leaving 13 bases between them.